This TCR beta chain is from a study of CD8+CD57+ T cells in acquired aplastic anemia. Study-wide results and caveats: The CD8+ Simpson's diversity of patients and controls was not significantly different.

Profiles of TCR beta VDJ and CDR3 were generated from a genomic DNA template. TCRdb re-called the reads through MiXCR, storing one row per CDR3 protein. The sample yields 180,000 or so distinct CDR3 sequences, around half seen once. With respect to this clonotype: Its specificity is not known.

The CDR3 totals 15 residues. Looked up from germline, CDR1 is SEHNR and CDR2 is FQNEAQ (reference sequence). V was cut by 5 bases and J by 4 bases, with 14 bases left in between. The chain combines TRBV7-9 with TRBJ2-2, with TRBD1 as a possible D gene (5 bases). The clonotype was recovered from a human donor in good health. Material: sorted CD4+, CD8+, or CD8+CD57+ T cells (not recorded which) from PBMCs. CDR3 amino acids: CASSKGALGTGELFF. The CDR3 nucleotides read TGTGCCAGCAGCAAAGGGGCATTGGGCACCGGGGAGCTGTTTTTT. Full variable domain (remainder filled in from reference TRBV7-9 and TRBJ2-2): DTGVSQNPRHKITKRGQNVTFRCDPISEHNRLYWYRQTLGQGPEFLTYFQNEAQLEKSRLLSDRFSAERPKGSFSTLEIQRTEQGDSAMYLCASSKGALGTGELFFGEGSRLTVL.